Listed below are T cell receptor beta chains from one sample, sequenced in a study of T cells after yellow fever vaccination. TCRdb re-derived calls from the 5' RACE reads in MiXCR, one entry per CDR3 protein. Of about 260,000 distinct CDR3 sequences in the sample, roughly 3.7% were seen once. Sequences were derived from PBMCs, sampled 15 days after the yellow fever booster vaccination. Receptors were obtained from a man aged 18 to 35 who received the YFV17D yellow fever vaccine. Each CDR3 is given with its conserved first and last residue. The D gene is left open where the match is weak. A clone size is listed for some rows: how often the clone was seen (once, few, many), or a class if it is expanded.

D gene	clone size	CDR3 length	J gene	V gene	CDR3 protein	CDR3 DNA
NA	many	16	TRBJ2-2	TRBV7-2	CASSPVFWGNTGELFF	TGTGCCAGCAGCCCAGTTTTTTGGGGAAACACCGGGGAGCTGTTTTTT
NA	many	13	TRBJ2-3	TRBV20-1	CSAKRGNTDTQYF	TGCAGTGCCAAACGGGGCAACACAGATACGCAGTATTTT
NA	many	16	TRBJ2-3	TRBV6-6	CASSPGRSSLTDTQYF	TGTGCCAGCAGTCCAGGAAGGTCCTCCCTTACAGATACGCAGTATTTT
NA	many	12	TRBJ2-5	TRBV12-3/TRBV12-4	CASSSQRETQYF	TGTGCCAGCAGTTCTCAGAGGGAGACCCAGTACTTC
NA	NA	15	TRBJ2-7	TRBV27	CASQRRQGISYEQYF	TGTGCCAGCCAGCGCCGGCAGGGGATTTCCTACGAGCAGTACTTC
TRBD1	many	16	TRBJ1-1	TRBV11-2	CASGEGAGAYNTEAFF	TGTGCCAGCGGGGAGGGGGCAGGGGCCTACAACACTGAAGCTTTCTTT
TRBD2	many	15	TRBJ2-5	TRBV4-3	CASSQDTGGGETQYF	TGCGCCAGCAGCCAAGACACCGGGGGGGGAGAGACCCAGTACTTC
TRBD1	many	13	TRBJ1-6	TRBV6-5	CASSPGTGTPLHF	TGTGCCAGCAGCCCCGGGACAGGGACACCCCTCCACTTT
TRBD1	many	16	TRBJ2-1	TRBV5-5	CASSGTGNFWVNEQFF	TGTGCCAGCAGCGGGACAGGAAACTTTTGGGTCAATGAGCAGTTCTTC
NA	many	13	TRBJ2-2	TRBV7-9	CATLPGSTGELFF	TGTGCCACCCTGCCAGGGAGCACCGGGGAGCTGTTTTTT
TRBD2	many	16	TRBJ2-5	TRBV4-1	CASSRGLAGGSETQYF	TGCGCCAGCAGCCGAGGACTAGCGGGGGGTTCGGAGACCCAGTACTTC
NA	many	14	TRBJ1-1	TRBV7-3	CASRIDRQNTEAFF	TGTGCCAGCAGGATTGACAGACAGAACACTGAAGCTTTCTTT
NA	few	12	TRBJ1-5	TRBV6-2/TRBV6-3	CASRGDRQPQHF	TGTGCCAGCAGGGGTGATCGGCAGCCCCAGCATTTT
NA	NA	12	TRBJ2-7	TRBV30	CAWSTSSYEQYF	TGTGCCTGGAGTACGAGCTCCTACGAGCAGTACTTC
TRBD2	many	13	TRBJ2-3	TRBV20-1	CSAIAGGTDTQYF	TGCAGTGCTATAGCGGGGGGAACAGATACGCAGTATTTT
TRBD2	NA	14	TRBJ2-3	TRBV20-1	CSGRLAGPRDTQYF	TGCAGTGGGAGACTAGCGGGGCCTAGGGATACGCAGTATTTT
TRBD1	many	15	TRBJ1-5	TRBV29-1	CSVVPYGTGSQPQHF	TGCAGCGTAGTTCCCTACGGGACAGGGAGTCAGCCCCAGCATTTT
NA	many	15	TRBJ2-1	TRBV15	CATSRERTVSNEQFF	TGTGCCACCAGCAGAGAGAGGACAGTCTCCAATGAGCAGTTCTTC
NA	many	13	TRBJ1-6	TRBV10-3	CAIAGSYNSPLHF	TGTGCCATCGCCGGCTCCTATAATTCACCCCTCCACTTT
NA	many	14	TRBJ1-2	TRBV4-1	CASSPPGGGYGYTF	TGCGCCAGCAGCCCTCCGGGGGGCGGCTATGGCTACACCTTC
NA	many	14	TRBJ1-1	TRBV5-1	CASSPLGANTEAFF	TGCGCCAGCAGCCCGTTGGGAGCGAACACTGAAGCTTTCTTT
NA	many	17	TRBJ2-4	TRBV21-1	CASTQRYRDRAKNIQYF	TGTGCCAGCACACAGAGATACAGGGATCGGGCCAAAAACATTCAGTACTTC
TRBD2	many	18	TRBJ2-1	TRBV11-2	CASSLTMLAGVFQDEQFF	TGTGCCAGCAGCTTAACGATGCTAGCGGGGGTTTTTCAGGATGAGCAGTTCTTC
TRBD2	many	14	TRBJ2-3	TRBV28	CAIQTSGFPDTQYF	TGTGCCATCCAGACTAGCGGTTTCCCAGATACGCAGTATTTT
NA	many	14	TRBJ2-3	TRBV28	CASSPWRRADTQYF	TGTGCCAGCAGTCCGTGGCGACGTGCAGATACGCAGTATTTT
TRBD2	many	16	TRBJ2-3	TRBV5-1	CASSRRFAGDTDTQYF	TGCGCCAGCAGTCGTCGTTTCGCGGGGGACACAGATACGCAGTATTTT
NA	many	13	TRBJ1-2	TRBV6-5	CASTAGANYGYTF	TGTGCCAGCACTGCCGGCGCTAACTATGGCTACACCTTC
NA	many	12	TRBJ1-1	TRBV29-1	CSVEAGGAEAFF	TGCAGCGTTGAAGCGGGGGGCGCTGAAGCTTTCTTT
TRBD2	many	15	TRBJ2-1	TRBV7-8	CASSLLAGGHNEQFF	TGTGCCAGCAGCTTACTAGCGGGGGGTCACAATGAGCAGTTCTTC
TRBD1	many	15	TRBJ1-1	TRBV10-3	CAISEMGQGNTEAFF	TGTGCCATCAGTGAGATGGGACAGGGGAACACTGAAGCTTTCTTT
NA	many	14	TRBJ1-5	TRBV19	CASSIYGSNQPQHF	TGTGCCAGTAGTATCTATGGGAGCAATCAGCCCCAGCATTTT
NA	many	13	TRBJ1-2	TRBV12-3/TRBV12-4	CASTTTPNYGYTF	TGTGCCAGCACCACGACCCCTAACTATGGCTACACCTTC
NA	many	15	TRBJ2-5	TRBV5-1	CASSPSRQAKETQYF	TGCGCCAGCAGCCCTTCACGACAGGCCAAAGAGACCCAGTACTTC
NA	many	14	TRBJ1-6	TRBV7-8	CASSFPDTSFPLHF	TGTGCCAGCAGCTTTCCTGATACCTCGTTTCCCCTCCACTTT
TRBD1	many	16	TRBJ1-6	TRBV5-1	CASSGTGIFYNSPLHF	TGCGCCAGCTCCGGGACAGGGATATTCTATAACTCACCCCTCCACTTT
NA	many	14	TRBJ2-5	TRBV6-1	CASSEGRLEETQYF	TGTGCCAGCAGTGAAGGGCGTCTGGAAGAGACCCAGTACTTC
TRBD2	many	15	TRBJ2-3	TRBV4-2	CASSHGLAITDTQYF	TGTGCCAGCAGCCACGGACTAGCGATCACAGATACGCAGTATTTT
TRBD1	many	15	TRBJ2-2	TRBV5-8	CASSFWTGDTGELFF	TGTGCCAGCAGCTTTTGGACAGGGGACACCGGGGAGCTGTTTTTT
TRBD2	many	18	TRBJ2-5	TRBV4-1	CASSQALAGGLELETQYF	TGCGCCAGCAGCCAAGCTCTAGCGGGGGGGCTGGAACTTGAGACCCAGTACTTC
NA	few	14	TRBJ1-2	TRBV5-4	CASSRAVRAYGYTF	TGTGCCAGCAGCCGTGCGGTACGCGCCTATGGCTACACCTTC
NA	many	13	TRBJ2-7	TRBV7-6	CASSPRTSYEQYF	TGTGCCAGCAGTCCTCGGACGTCCTACGAGCAGTACTTC
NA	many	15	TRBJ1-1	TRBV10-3	CAISESTEWNTEAFF	TGTGCCATCAGTGAGTCGACAGAGTGGAACACTGAAGCTTTCTTT